These 20 T cell receptor beta chains came from one sample sequenced in a study of neurological immune-mediated disorders (dated by TCRdb to between 2017 and 2020). The library was produced with 5' RACE. The data were produced on an Illumina HiSeq 2500. TCRdb's own reprocessing of the public reads used fastp at Q25 and MiXCR and kept productive beta chains. Rows with one shared CDR3 protein collapse into an entry with the most common genes and DNA. The sample table holds 45,000 to 70,000 distinct CDR3 sequences, of which around 4.4% were seen once. Jointly, the top ten make up about 3% of the sample. Source material: PBMCs. The receptor source for this set is a man aged 50 or older with multiple sclerosis.

This clonotype was recorded many times. Written as DNA, the CDR3 is TGCGCCAGCAGCCCGGGACAGGGAGTGAACACTGAAGCTTTCTTT. Translation gives CASSPGQGVNTEAFF. The gene calls are TRBV5-1 and TRBJ1-1, with 9 positions matching TRBD1. The J segment lost 0 bases and the V segment lost 4 bases, leaving 4 bases of the junction unmatched. The CDR3 is made up of 15 amino acids. Germline CDR1 and CDR2: SGHRS and YFSETQ.

There are many counts of this clonotype. The rearrangement joins TRBV12-3 or TRBV12-4 to TRBJ2-5; unclear D gene. The CDR3 consists of 15 residues. V lost 2 bases, J lost 5 bases, and 15 bases lay in between. The CDR3 nucleotides read TGTGCCAGCAGTTTAACGGACGGTAATGTGGAGACCCAGTACTTC. Translation gives CASSLTDGNVETQYF.

The table lists this clonotype with many counts. The chain has TRBV24-1 and TRBJ2-3; D gene ambiguous. V lost 4 bases to trimming and J lost 3 bases, with 16 bases between them. Germline loops: CDR1 KGHDR, CDR2 SFDVKD. The CDR3 consists of 16 residues. In DNA form, the CDR3 reads TGTGCCACCAGTGACTCGGACGGGTCCCGGACAGATACGCAGTATTTT. Translating it yields CATSDSDGSRTDTQYF.

This clonotype was found many times. The chain is built from TRBV12-3 or TRBV12-4 and TRBJ1-1; D gene ambiguous. Trimming shortened V by 5 bases and J by 2 bases, and 12 bases separated the two germline ends. This CDR3 is built from 14 residues. Here the CDR3 reads CASSRPSGNTEAFF. The CDR3 bases are TGTGCCAGCAGTCGACCGTCCGGTAACACTGAAGCTTTCTTT.

Ten or more counts support this clonotype. The rearrangement joins TRBV2 to TRBJ1-5; no clear D gene. The CDR3 has 16 residues. Trimming removed 7 bases from V and 0 bases from J, with 16 bases in between. CDR1 SNHLY and CDR2 FYNNEI come from the germline V gene. CDR3 DNA sequence: TGTGCCAGCAAAGGGAGGGCCCAGTATAGCAATCAGCCCCAGCATTTT. Its protein is CASKGRAQYSNQPQHF.

This clonotype was observed many times. The V gene is TRBV5-1, the J gene TRBJ2-1; TRBD1 matches 9 bases. The CDR3 covers 15 residues. The germline V gene encodes CDR1 SGHRS and CDR2 YFSETQ. With 6 bases clipped from V and 5 bases from J, the junction kept 9 bases outside the gene matches. In DNA, the CDR3 is TGCGCCAGCACCCACCGGGACAGGGAGGACAATGAGCAGTTCTTC. This codes for CASTHRDREDNEQFF.

This clonotype was counted at least ten times. The CDR3 here is CSAPTSSGGSFF. The CDR3 nucleotides read TGCAGTGCTCCTACATCTAGCGGCGGGTCGTTCTTC. The chain uses TRBV20-1 and TRBJ2-1; 7 positions agree with TRBD2. The CDR3 has 12 residues. Germline V lookup: CDR1 DFQATT, CDR2 SNEGSKA (reference sequence). J lost 15 bases, V lost 5 bases, and 13 bases had no gene match.

This clonotype appeared many times. This chain connects TRBV20-1 to TRBJ2-7; 8 positions agree with TRBD2. V lost 0 bases to trimming and J lost 0 bases; unmatched junction nucleotides: 7. Germline V lookup: CDR1 DFQATT, CDR2 SNEGSKA (reference sequence). This CDR3 has 16 residues. The CDR3 protein is CSARDSGIAASYEQYF. In DNA, the CDR3 is TGCAGTGCTAGAGATAGCGGGATTGCAGCCTCCTACGAGCAGTACTTC.

Ten or more counts support this clonotype. The V gene is TRBV7-9, the J gene TRBJ2-1; 10 positions agree with TRBD2. This CDR3 spans 15 amino acids. The germline V gene has CDR1 SEHNR and CDR2 FQNEAQ (reference sequence). The junction had 8 bases not matched to a gene; V was cut back by 5 bases and J by 7 bases. CDR3 sequence (DNA): TGTGCCAGCAGCGACGTAGCGGGAGGTAGAAATGAGCAGTTCTTC. Its translation: CASSDVAGGRNEQFF.

This clonotype has ten or more counts. The gene calls are TRBV15 and TRBJ2-1, with unresolved D. Germline values: CDR1 LNHNV, CDR2 YYDKDF (reference sequence). The CDR3 extends over 14 amino acids. Trimming left V 0 bases short and J 10 bases short, with 13 bases between. The CDR3 nucleotides are TGTGCCACCAGCAGAGATCAGGTAGTTATGGAGCAGTTCTTC. It encodes CATSRDQVVMEQFF.

This clonotype has only a few counts. The chain recombines TRBV5-5 with TRBJ2-5; D possibly uses TRBD1 or TRBD2 (5 bases each). CDR1 and CDR2 from the germline V gene are SGHKS and YYEKEE (reference sequence). The CDR3 is made up of 16 amino acids. The V end was cut by 4 bases, the J end by 1 base, with 17 bases between. The CDR3 DNA follows: TGTGCCAGCAGCGCCCGCTTGAGGGGCCCCCAAGAGACCCAGTACTTC. It codes for CASSARLRGPQETQYF.

In its sample, this clonotype was seen a few times. V is TRBV7-2 and J is TRBJ1-1; D call uncertain. V lost 4 bases, J lost 1 base, and 13 bases lay in between. The length of the CDR3 is 15 residues. Looked up from germline, CDR1 is SGHTA and CDR2 is FQGNSA. DNA for the CDR3: TGTGCCAGCAGCTCATCCCCAGATTGGAACACTGAAGCTTTCTTT. The encoded protein is CASSSSPDWNTEAFF.

This clonotype was seen at least ten times. The chain has TRBV5-1 and TRBJ2-1; 9 bases are shared with TRBD1. The CDR3 runs 14 residues. Unmatched junction bases numbered 5, after V lost 0 bases and J lost 10 bases. CDR1 is SGHRS, CDR2 YFSETQ, per germline. The chain's CDR3 is CASSLEGQGSEQFF. The CDR3 DNA follows: TGCGCCAGCAGCTTGGAGGGACAGGGATCAGAGCAGTTCTTC.

This clonotype was seen repeatedly, ten times or more. In nucleotides, the CDR3 is TGCAGCGTTGAAGATCTGGGATGGACTAAAGGGTTCTTC. The encoded protein is CSVEDLGWTKGFF. This chain links TRBV29-1 with TRBJ2-1; tentatively, D is TRBD2 (6 bases). The germline gives CDR1 SQVTM, CDR2 ANQGSEA. V lost 0 bases, J lost 15 bases, and 18 bases lay in between. CDR3 size: 13 residues.

This clonotype was found many times. The chain couples TRBV20-1 to TRBJ1-2; no reliable D call. Germline loops: CDR1 DFQATT, CDR2 SNEGSKA (reference sequence). The CDR3 totals 13 residues. Trimming left V 0 bases short and J 1 base short, with 6 bases between. The CDR3 coding sequence is TGCAGTGCTAGAGATGGGGTTAACTATGGCTACACCTTC. It is translated as CSARDGVNYGYTF.

Ten or more counts support this clonotype. This chain connects TRBV27 to TRBJ1-1, with D perhaps TRBD1 (5 bases). This CDR3 is 14 amino acids long. V shed 6 bases and J shed 0 bases, with 11 bases lying between them. CDR1 MNHEY and CDR2 SMNVEV come from the germline V gene (reference sequence). CDR3 region: CASRRQNMNTEAFF. CDR3 nucleotide sequence: TGTGCCAGCAGAAGACAGAACATGAACACTGAAGCTTTCTTT.

This clonotype was seen a few times. V is TRBV7-8 and J is TRBJ1-4; weak D call: TRBD1 (5 bases). Trimming removed 1 base at V and 5 bases at J, with 11 bases between. This CDR3 comprises 15 residues. Germline CDR1 SGHVS, CDR2 FQNEAQ. DNA of the CDR3: TGTGCCAGCAGCTTAGATGGCAGGGAGAATGAAAAACTGTTTTTT. Its translation is CASSLDGRENEKLFF. Drawing the rest from reference TRBV7-8 and TRBJ1-4, the complete variable domain is GAGVSQSPRYKVAKRGQDVALRCDPISGHVSLFWYQQALGQGPEFLTYFQNEAQLDKSGLPSDRFFAERPEGSVSTLKIQRTQQEDSAVYLCASSLDGRENEKLFFGSGTQLSVL.

V and J are TRBV3-1 and TRBJ2-3; D possibly corresponds to TRBD2 (5 bases). The CDR3 extends over 15 amino acids. V was trimmed by 4 bases and J by 5 bases, leaving 16 bases between them. Germline CDR1 LGHDT, CDR2 YNNKEL (reference sequence). The chain's CDR3 is CASSRRLLAGDTQYF. CDR3 nucleotide sequence: TGTGCCAGCAGCCGTCGTCTGCTAGCAGGAGATACGCAGTATTTT.

This clonotype was counted ten times or more. One end of the junction fails to match germline, which may point to a read error. The chain carries TRBV27 and TRBJ1-5; D not resolved. The CDR3 sequence is 13 residues long. Germline CDR1 and CDR2: MNHEY and SMNVEV (reference sequence). CDR3: CASSLSINQPQNF. CDR3 nucleotides: TGTGCCAGCAGTTTATCCATCAATCAGCCCCAGAATTTT.

Sample share makes this clonotype medium-sized (0.01 to 0.1%). The V call is TRBV7-9, the J call TRBJ2-5; D is undetermined. The germline gives CDR1 SEHNR, CDR2 FQNEAQ (reference sequence). The CDR3 extends over 14 amino acids. V was pared by 1 base and J by 5 bases, with 11 bases between. CDR3: CASSLVASLETQYF. DNA for the CDR3: TGTGCCAGCAGCTTAGTTGCATCCCTCGAGACCCAGTACTTC. The variable domain in full, with the rest retrieved from reference TRBV7-9 and TRBJ2-5, is DTGVSQNPRHKITKRGQNVTFRCDPISEHNRLYWYRQTLGQGPEFLTYFQNEAQLEKSRLLSDRFSAERPKGSFSTLEIQRTEQGDSAMYLCASSLVASLETQYFGPGTRLLVL.